The rows below give T cell receptor beta chains drawn from one sample of a study of T cell responses to AZD1222 COVID-19 vaccine. The protocol was immunoSEQ multiplex PCR, while the TCRdb copy is restricted to in-frame clones and leaves out a portion. The data show around 110,000 clones, around 90% seen once. Material: peripheral blood, obtained 28 days after the second AZD1222 dose. These receptors were taken from an adult who received the AZD1222 COVID-19 vaccine. CDR3s include the opening cysteine and the closing phenylalanine or tryptophan.

TRBV2,TRBJ1-5,CASSETGRTQPQHF
TRBV5-1,TRBJ2-7,CASSVGIGVSYEQYF
TRBV6-2/TRBV6-3,TRBJ1-2,CASSASIGYTF
TRBV28,TRBJ1-1,CASSPGDRGQAFF
TRBV28,TRBJ2-7,CASSLFAGAYEQYF
TRBV27,TRBJ2-7,CASLFLGEQYF
TRBV5-1,TRBJ2-5,CASSLLAGEYQETQYF
TRBV27,TRBJ2-3,CASSPRALAGGPLTDTQYF
TRBV2,TRBJ2-1,CASSGGGRGEQFF
TRBV11-3,TRBJ2-1,CASSLDEASGIYNEQFF
TRBV29-1,TRBJ2-1,CSVEGGLAGLDQFF
TRBV6-5,TRBJ2-1,CASQTWEGLSNEQFF
TRBV28,TRBJ1-2,CASSPQGGRLGGYTF
TRBV7-2,TRBJ1-1,CASSLAQGTEAFF
TRBV19,TRBJ1-2,CASSMGGRYYGYTF
TRBV5-4,TRBJ1-1,CASSLRDTEAFF
TRBV11-2,TRBJ2-1,CASSLETGEGSYNEQFF
TRBV3-1/TRBV3-2,TRBJ1-1,CASSPLGVEAFF
TRBV6-1,TRBJ2-5,CASSEAGGAGETQYF
TRBV7-7,TRBJ1-3,CASSPGPSSGNTIYF
TRBV6-5,TRBJ2-1,CASRPGQTLLGQFF
TRBV19,TRBJ2-1,CASSIDRNDEQFF
TRBV2,TRBJ1-4,CASSELAGAEKLFF
TRBV19,TRBJ2-1,CASRTLRGGTSFDEQFF
TRBV4-2,TRBJ2-7,CASSQDVTGQTYEQYF
TRBV28,TRBJ1-1,CASSLMGTEAFF
TRBV19,TRBJ1-5,CASSIDSHHSGNQPQHF
TRBV2,TRBJ1-1,CASRAPGQGRNTEAFF
TRBV15,TRBJ2-5,CATSRVVGTQYF
TRBV10-1,TRBJ2-7,CASSRGQANEQYF
TRBV3-1/TRBV3-2,TRBJ1-4,CASSQGYGQGTATNEKLFF
TRBV6-2/TRBV6-3,TRBJ2-7,CASSYYGQGDEQYF
TRBV6-5,TRBJ2-7,CASTEGPASSYEQYF
TRBV9,TRBJ1-4,CASSVEGEKLFF
TRBV2,TRBJ1-1,CASSEQPQEAFF
TRBV5-4,TRBJ2-7,CASSPRTGGYEQYF
TRBV7-9,TRBJ1-2,CASTLGVERPHGYTF
TRBV18,TRBJ1-4,CASSPLPDLNEKLFF
TRBV25-1,TRBJ2-7,CASRRQTYEQYF
TRBV4-2,TRBJ1-4,CASWAEKLFF
TRBV19,TRBJ1-1,CASSEQGRGMNTEAFF
TRBV6-5,TRBJ2-5,CASSPYRTQETQYF